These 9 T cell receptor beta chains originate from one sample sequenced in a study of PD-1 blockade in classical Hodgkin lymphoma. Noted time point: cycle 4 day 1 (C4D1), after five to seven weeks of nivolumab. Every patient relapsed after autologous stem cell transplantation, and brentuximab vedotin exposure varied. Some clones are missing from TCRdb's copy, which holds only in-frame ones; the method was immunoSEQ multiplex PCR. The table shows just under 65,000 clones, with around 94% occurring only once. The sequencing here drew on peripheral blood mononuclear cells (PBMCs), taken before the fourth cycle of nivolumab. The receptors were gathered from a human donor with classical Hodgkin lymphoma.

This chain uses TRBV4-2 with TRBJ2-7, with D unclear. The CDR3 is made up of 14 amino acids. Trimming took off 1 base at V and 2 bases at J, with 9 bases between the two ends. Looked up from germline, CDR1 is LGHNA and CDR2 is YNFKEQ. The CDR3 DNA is TGTGCCAGCAGCCAAGTTTACGGAACCTACGAGCAGTACTTC. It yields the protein CASSQVYGTYEQYF.

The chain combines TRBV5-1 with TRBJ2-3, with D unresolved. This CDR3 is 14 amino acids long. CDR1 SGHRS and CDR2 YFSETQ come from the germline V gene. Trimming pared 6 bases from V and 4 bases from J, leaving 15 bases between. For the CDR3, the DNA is TGCGCCAGCATTCCAACAGCCCTCCCAGATACGCAGTATTTT. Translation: CASIPTALPDTQYF.

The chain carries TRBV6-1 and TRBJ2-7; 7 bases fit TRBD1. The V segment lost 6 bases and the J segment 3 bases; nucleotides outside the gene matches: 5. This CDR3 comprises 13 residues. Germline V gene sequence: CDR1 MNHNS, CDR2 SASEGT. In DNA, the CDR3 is TGTGCCAGCAGGACAAGGACAGGCTACGAGCAGTACTTC. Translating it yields CASRTRTGYEQYF.

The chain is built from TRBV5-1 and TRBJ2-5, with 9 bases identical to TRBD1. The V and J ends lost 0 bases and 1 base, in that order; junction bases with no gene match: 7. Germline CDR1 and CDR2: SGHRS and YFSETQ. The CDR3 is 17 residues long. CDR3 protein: CASSLGPGTGPQETQYF. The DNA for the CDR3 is TGCGCCAGCAGCTTGGGTCCCGGGACAGGGCCCCAAGAGACCCAGTACTTC.

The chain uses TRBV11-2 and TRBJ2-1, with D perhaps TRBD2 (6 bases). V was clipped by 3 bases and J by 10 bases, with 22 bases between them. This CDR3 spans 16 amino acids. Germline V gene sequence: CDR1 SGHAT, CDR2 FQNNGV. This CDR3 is CASSFVDGGQQWEQFF. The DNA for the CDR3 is TGTGCCAGCAGCTTCGTTGACGGAGGGCAACAATGGGAGCAGTTCTTC.

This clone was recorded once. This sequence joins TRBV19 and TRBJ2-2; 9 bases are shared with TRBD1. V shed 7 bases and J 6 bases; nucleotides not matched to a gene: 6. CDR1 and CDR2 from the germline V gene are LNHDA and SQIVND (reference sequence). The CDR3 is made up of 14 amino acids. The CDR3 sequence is CASTTGGFAGELFF. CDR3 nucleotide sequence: TGTGCCAGTACCACAGGGGGCTTCGCCGGGGAGCTGTTTTTT.

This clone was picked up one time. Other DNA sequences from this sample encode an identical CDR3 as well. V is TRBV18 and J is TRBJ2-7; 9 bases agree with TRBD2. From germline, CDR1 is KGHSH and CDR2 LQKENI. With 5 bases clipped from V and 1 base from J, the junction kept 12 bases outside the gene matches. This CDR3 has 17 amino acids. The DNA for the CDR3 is TGTGCCAGCTCAGGTCCGGGACTGGCGGGAGGGTCCTACGAGCAGTACTTC. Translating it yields CASSGPGLAGGSYEQYF.

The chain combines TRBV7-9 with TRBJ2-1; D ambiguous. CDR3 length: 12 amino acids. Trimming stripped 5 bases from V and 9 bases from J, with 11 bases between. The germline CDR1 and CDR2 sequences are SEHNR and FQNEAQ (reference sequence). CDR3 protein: CASSPSMREQFF. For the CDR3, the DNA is TGTGCCAGCAGCCCTTCTATGCGTGAGCAGTTCTTC.

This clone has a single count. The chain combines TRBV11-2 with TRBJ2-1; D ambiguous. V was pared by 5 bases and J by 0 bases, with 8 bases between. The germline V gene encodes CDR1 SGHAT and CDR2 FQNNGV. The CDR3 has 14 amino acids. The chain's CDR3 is CASSLGNSYNEQFF. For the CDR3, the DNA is TGTGCCAGCAGCCTAGGAAACTCCTACAATGAGCAGTTCTTC.